Many counts were recorded for the clone carrying this T cell receptor beta chain. Its antigen is still unknown. V was clipped by 6 bases and J by 6 bases; unmatched bases: 4. This CDR3 spans 12 amino acids. Germline CDR1 and CDR2: DFQATT and SNEGSKA (reference sequence). The second PCR ran about 6 to 12 cycles with a sample-barcoded 5' primer and J-beta primers. Each TCR beta cDNA got a 12-nucleotide random molecular identifier. TCRdb recomputed calls from the 5' RACE reads with MiXCR, one row per CDR3 protein. The sample includes about 640,000 distinct CDR3 sequences, about 30% seen only once; the top ten take 15% to 19%. This entry belongs to a study of blood T cells in healthy people across ages. Study observations and caveats: Greater diversity and more naive CD4+ cells were seen in long-lived donors than in aged donors. Per million T cells, TCR beta diversity dropped about linearly as age rose. Since the PBMCs were unsorted, naive and antigen-experienced cells could not be conclusively compared.

This clonotype was obtained from a woman aged 80 or over in good health. The V and J genes are TRBV20-1 and TRBJ1-1, with TRBD1 identical over 10 bases. Sequencing was done on a sample of blood. CDR3 sequence: CSARQGAAEAFF. In DNA, the CDR3 is TGCAGTGCGCGACAGGGGGCCGCTGAAGCTTTCTTT.